A selection of T cell receptor beta chains follows, all from one sample in a study of blood T cell repertoires in COVID-19. Generated by immunoSEQ multiplex PCR, the TCRdb table keeps only in-frame clones and is missing some. The sample yields some 120,000 clones, approximately 71% seen once. The sequencing input was peripheral blood. The receptor source for this set is a woman in her sixties or seventies with acute or convalescent COVID-19. Both conserved end residues are part of each CDR3. Fields, in order: D gene, CDR3 length, clone size, J gene, V gene, CDR3 DNA, CDR3 protein. The D gene is left open where the match is weak. The size field is filled for only some rows; it gives once, few, many or a size class.

d_call: .
cdr3_length: 14
clone_size: few
j_call: TRBJ2-5
v_call: TRBV27
cdr3_nt: TGTGCCAGCAGTTTTTCGGGGGTCGGTGAGACCCAGTACTTC
cdr3_aa: CASSFSGVGETQYF

d_call: TRBD1
cdr3_length: 13
clone_size: few
j_call: TRBJ1-2
v_call: TRBV10-2
cdr3_nt: TGCGCCAGCAGTACAGGGGGTGTCTATGGCTACACCTTC
cdr3_aa: CASSTGGVYGYTF

d_call: TRBD2
cdr3_length: 16
clone_size: .
j_call: TRBJ2-2
v_call: TRBV5-4
cdr3_nt: TGTGCCAGCAGCTTTTCTAGCGGGAGCATCACCGGGGAGCTGTTTTTT
cdr3_aa: CASSFSSGSITGELFF

d_call: .
cdr3_length: 14
clone_size: .
j_call: TRBJ1-6
v_call: TRBV9
cdr3_nt: TGTGCCAGCAGCCCCAGGGCCCAAAATTCACCCCTCCACTTT
cdr3_aa: CASSPRAQNSPLHF

d_call: .
cdr3_length: 18
clone_size: .
j_call: TRBJ2-2
v_call: TRBV2
cdr3_nt: TGTGCCAGCAGTGGAGGACCCGACTATCGAGCCAACACCGGGGAGCTGTTTTTT
cdr3_aa: CASSGGPDYRANTGELFF

d_call: .
cdr3_length: 15
clone_size: .
j_call: TRBJ1-5
v_call: TRBV12-1
cdr3_nt: TGTGCCAGCAGCTCTATCGGACAGGGGGATCAGCCCCAGCATTTT
cdr3_aa: CASSSIGQGDQPQHF

d_call: .
cdr3_length: 14
clone_size: .
j_call: TRBJ2-5
v_call: TRBV5-6
cdr3_nt: TGTGCCAGCAGCTTGCGAGGGCTCCAAGAGACCCAGTACTTC
cdr3_aa: CASSLRGLQETQYF

d_call: TRBD1
cdr3_length: 15
clone_size: .
j_call: TRBJ2-7
v_call: TRBV7-2
cdr3_nt: TGTGCCAGCAGCTTAGCCGGGACAGACGCCTACGAGCAGTACTTC
cdr3_aa: CASSLAGTDAYEQYF

d_call: TRBD1
cdr3_length: 16
clone_size: .
j_call: TRBJ1-3
v_call: TRBV7-8
cdr3_nt: TGTGCCAGCAGCGCCCGGGACAGGGGGCCTGGAAACACCATATATTTT
cdr3_aa: CASSARDRGPGNTIYF

d_call: TRBD1
cdr3_length: 13
clone_size: .
j_call: TRBJ2-5
v_call: TRBV29-1
cdr3_nt: TGCAGCGTTGGGACAGGGAGTTTGGAGACCCAGTACTTC
cdr3_aa: CSVGTGSLETQYF

d_call: TRBD2
cdr3_length: 18
clone_size: .
j_call: TRBJ2-7
v_call: TRBV25-1
cdr3_nt: TGTGCCAGCATCCCCAACACACCGAGACTAGCGGGGATTGGTGGCCAGTACTTC
cdr3_aa: CASIPNTPRLAGIGGQYF

d_call: TRBD1
cdr3_length: 16
clone_size: few
j_call: TRBJ1-6
v_call: TRBV7-6
cdr3_nt: TGTGCCAGCAGCTTGCGGTCACAGGGGGGTAATTCACCCCTCCACTTT
cdr3_aa: CASSLRSQGGNSPLHF

d_call: TRBD1
cdr3_length: 16
clone_size: .
j_call: TRBJ1-5
v_call: TRBV28
cdr3_nt: TGTGCCAGCAGTTCTGGGACAGGACTTAGCAATCAGCCCCAGCATTTT
cdr3_aa: CASSSGTGLSNQPQHF

d_call: .
cdr3_length: 13
clone_size: .
j_call: TRBJ2-3
v_call: TRBV6-2/TRBV6-3
cdr3_nt: TGTGCCAGCAGTTACTCGCGTATCAATACGCAGTATTTT
cdr3_aa: CASSYSRINTQYF